This TCR beta chain comes out of a study of shared clonotypes between healthy human individuals. Study outcomes and limitations: The sharing of 4% to 5.5% of naive CD4 clonotypes was seen across a handful of donors. Few donors restricted represented genetic and exposure-history diversity.

V was clipped by 5 bases and J by 9 bases; unmatched bases: 15. The CDR3 contains 15 residues. CDR1 and CDR2 from the germline V gene are SNHLY and FYNNEI. Comment on this clone: The antigen remains unidentified.

The repertoire was sequenced with immunoSEQ multiplex PCR; TCRdb's copy has only in-frame clones and lacks some. The sample records over 850,000 clones, roughly 74% being singletons. CD4+ cells yielded CD45RA+ naive and CD45RA-negative memory subsets. The clonotype originates from a man between 18 and 29 years old in good health. Some clones in this sample may be carry-over from other donors' samples. J is TRBJ1-2 and V is TRBV2, with TRBD1 matching over 7 bases. The sequenced material came from memory CD4+ T cells from PBMCs. The subset: CD45RA-negative fraction. In nucleotides, the CDR3 is TGTGCCAGCAGTTTAGACGGGACAGCCGTCTACAGCTACACCTTC. Its protein is CASSLDGTAVYSYTF.